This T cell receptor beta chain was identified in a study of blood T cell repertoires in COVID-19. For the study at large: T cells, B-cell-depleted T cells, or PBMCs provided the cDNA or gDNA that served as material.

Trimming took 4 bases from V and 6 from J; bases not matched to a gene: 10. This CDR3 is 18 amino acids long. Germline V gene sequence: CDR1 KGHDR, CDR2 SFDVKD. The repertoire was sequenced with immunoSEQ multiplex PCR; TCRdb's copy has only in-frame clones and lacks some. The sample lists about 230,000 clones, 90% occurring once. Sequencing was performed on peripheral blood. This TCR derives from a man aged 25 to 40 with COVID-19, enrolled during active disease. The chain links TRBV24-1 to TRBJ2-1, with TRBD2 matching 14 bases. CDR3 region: CATSDPRGLAGAPNEQFF. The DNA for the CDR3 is TGTGCCACCAGTGACCCCCGGGGACTAGCGGGAGCCCCCAATGAGCAGTTCTTC.